This T cell receptor (beta chain) was observed in a study of Ad26.COV2.S vaccination and SARS-CoV-2 variants. Study in general: A COV1001 Ad26.COV2.S trial-arm participant provided the sample. Study-wide results and limits: For non-spike TCRs, breadth in vaccine recipients resembled that in placebo recipients. Overall T cell responses may have been underestimated by the analyses of TCR breadth and depth.

Concerning this clone: Its antigen remains unidentified.

The CDR3 is 19 amino acids. CDR1 is PRHDT, CDR2 FYEKMQ, per germline (reference sequence). V gave up 6 bases and J gave up 6 bases; unmatched junction bases: 15. Repertoires were generated with immunoSEQ multiplex PCR, while TCRdb's copy carries only in-frame clones and drops some. The sample has some 400,000 clones; approximately 90% are singletons. Treatment specified: 15 to 20 received Ad26.COV2.S at low or high dose, single or two shots; 5 received placebo; per-sample allocation not given. Following the first vaccine or placebo injection, samples were taken on day 63. This clonotype originated in a person between 18 and 65 years old who received the Ad26.COV2.S COVID-19 vaccine or a placebo. Sequencing was performed on peripheral blood, taken in a trial of Ad26.COV2.S vaccine versus placebo. The chain combines TRBV13 with TRBJ2-1; 15 bases are shared with TRBD2. CDR3 in amino acids: CASSYGLAGGELYFNEQFF. CDR3 coding DNA: TGTGCCAGCAGTTATGGACTAGCGGGAGGGGAACTATATTTCAATGAGCAGTTCTTC. The whole variable domain, filled in from reference TRBV13 and TRBJ2-1, reads AAGVIQSPRHLIKEKRETATLKCYPIPRHDTVYWYQQGPGQDPQFLISFYEKMQSDKGSIPDRFSAQQFSDYHSELNMSSLELGDSALYFCASSYGLAGGELYFNEQFFGPGTRLTVL.